This TCR beta chain was sequenced for a study of T-cell memory formation after mild COVID-19. This clonotype was recorded a few times. Its antigen remains unidentified. TCRdb reprocessed the 5' RACE reads with MiXCR, giving one entry per CDR3 protein. Of 110,000 or so distinct CDR3 sequences detected, about 20% appear once; the ten largest clones hold about 42%. Findings and caveats of the study: CD4/CD8 balance held among clones contracting day 15 to 85, and later expanders leaned CD4+.

The sample taken for sequencing was PBMCs or a T cell subset sorted from them (not recorded which). The sequence was collected from a man in his late teens or twenties who had mild COVID-19 (a few samples of this study predate the infection). Cell type and time point are not known.

The CDR3 loop is CSARNPLVSSYEQYF. CDR3 DNA sequence: TGCAGTGCTAGAAACCCCTTGGTAAGCTCCTACGAGCAGTACTTC. The J gene is TRBJ2-7, the V gene TRBV20-1; the D is unclear. The CDR3 spans 15 residues. Trimming stripped 2 bases from V and 0 bases from J, with 14 bases between. In germline, CDR1 is DFQATT, CDR2 SNEGSKA (reference sequence).